This T cell receptor beta chain was retrieved from a study of shared clonotypes between healthy human individuals. Study findings and constraints: Rarefaction demonstrated incomplete sorted-subset sequencing despite large depth. Naive subsets generally exceeded memory subsets in estimated richness.

Clones were read by immunoSEQ multiplex PCR, and TCRdb kept only the in-frame ones, dropping some. This table has about 2.4 million clones, around 94% appearing once. On this clone: Its antigen is currently unknown.

Germline V gene lookup returns CDR1 LNHDA and CDR2 SQIVND (reference sequence). The CDR3 loop spans 12 amino acids. V lost 10 bases and J 3 bases, leaving 13 bases between the germline ends. The TCR sequence derives from a young man in good health. This chain connects TRBV19 to TRBJ2-7; D unclear. Material for sequencing was naive CD4+ T cells sorted from blood. Regarding subset: CD45RA+ positively selected. CDR3 sequence reads: CATQGRNYEQYF. Written as DNA, the CDR3 is TGTGCCACCCAAGGCCGTAACTACGAGCAGTACTTC. The complete variable domain, with remaining parts taken from reference TRBV19 and TRBJ2-7, reads DGGITQSPKYLFRKEGQNVTLSCEQNLNHDAMYWYRQDPGQGLRLIYYSQIVNDFQKGDIAEGYSVSREKKESFPLTVTSAQKNPTAFYLCATQGRNYEQYFGPGTRLTVT.